These 27 T cell receptor beta chains came from one sample sequenced in a study of radiotherapy plus CTLA-4 blockade in lung cancer. Profiling relied on immunoSEQ multiplex PCR, and the TCRdb table lists in-frame clones only, not all of them. The table lists around 86,000 clones, around four fifths of them singletons. Sequencing used peripheral blood, obtained from a patient treated with radiotherapy plus ipilimumab. These receptors originate from a human donor with non-small cell lung cancer who had stable disease on radiotherapy plus ipilimumab.

The V call is TRBV6-1, the J call TRBJ2-7; 10 bases align to TRBD2. V was clipped by 7 bases and J by 4 bases; unmatched bases: 10. CDR1 is MNHNS and CDR2 is SASEGT in the germline V gene. The CDR3 totals 15 residues. The CDR3 nucleotides read TGTGCCAGCATACCCCGGACTAGCGGTATTTACGAGCAGTACTTC. It is translated as CASIPRTSGIYEQYF.

The chain uses TRBV7-2 and TRBJ2-7, with TRBD1 identical over 8 bases. The germline V gene has CDR1 SGHTA and CDR2 FQGNSA. The CDR3 has 17 amino acids. V shed 5 bases and J 3 bases; nucleotides not matched to a gene: 15. In DNA form, the CDR3 reads TGTGCCAGCAGCGCCGGGACAGGAGGTTCTACCTTCTACGAGCAGTACTTC. Residues: CASSAGTGGSTFYEQYF.

The rearrangement joins TRBV30 to TRBJ1-1; 8 bases match TRBD1. The CDR3 loop spans 14 amino acids. Germline-derived CDR1 and CDR2 are GTSNPN and SVGIG (reference sequence). The V segment lost 4 bases and the J segment 0 bases; nucleotides outside the gene matches: 4. CDR3 region: CAWKGGQVNTEAFF. The CDR3 DNA follows: TGTGCCTGGAAGGGGGGACAGGTGAACACTGAAGCTTTCTTT.

The J gene is TRBJ1-4, the V gene TRBV2; 7 bases map to TRBD1. This CDR3 has 18 residues. The germline V gene has CDR1 SNHLY and CDR2 FYNNEI. J lost 2 bases, V lost 4 bases, and 13 bases had no gene match. The CDR3 reads CASSAVVRGQNTNEKLFF. In DNA, the CDR3 is TGTGCCAGCAGTGCGGTAGTTAGGGGACAGAACACTAATGAAAAACTGTTTTTT. Using reference TRBV2 and TRBJ1-4 for the parts outside the CDR3, the full variable domain is EPEVTQTPSHQVTQMGQEVILRCVPISNHLYFYWYRQILGQKVEFLVSFYNNEISEKSEIFDDQFSVERPDGSNFTLKIRSTKLEDSAMYFCASSAVVRGQNTNEKLFFGSGTQLSVL.

The CDR3 loop is CASSWNTGELFF. The CDR3 nucleotides are TGTGCCAGCAGTTGGAACACCGGGGAGCTGTTTTTT. The chain links TRBV6-5 to TRBJ2-2; no firm D call. This CDR3 is 12 amino acids long. V was cut by 4 bases and J by 1 base, with 1 base left in between. The V gene's germline CDR1 is MNHEY and CDR2 SVGAGI.

The chain has TRBV28 and TRBJ1-4; TRBD1 matches 9 bases. Germline V gene lookup returns CDR1 MDHEN and CDR2 SYDVKM. This CDR3 has 12 residues. V lost 6 bases to trimming and J lost 11 bases; unmatched junction nucleotides: 4. CDR3 sequence: CASSYDRGKLFF. The CDR3 DNA reads TGTGCCAGCAGCTATGACAGGGGGAAACTGTTTTTT. Full variable domain (remainder filled in from reference TRBV28 and TRBJ1-4): DVKVTQSSRYLVKRTGEKVFLECVQDMDHENMFWYRQDPGLGLRLIYFSYDVKMKEKGDIPEGYSVSREKKERFSLILESASTNQTSMYLCASSYDRGKLFFGSGTQLSVL.

The J gene is TRBJ2-5, the V gene TRBV5-1, with D perhaps TRBD2 (5 bases). The CDR3 loop spans 15 amino acids. Germline values: CDR1 SGHRS, CDR2 YFSETQ. The V end was cut by 0 bases, the J end by 1 base, with 10 bases between. The CDR3 reads CASSLVGSGQETQYF. The CDR3 DNA is TGCGCCAGCAGCTTGGTGGGGAGCGGCCAAGAGACCCAGTACTTC. Variable domain in full (rest from reference TRBV5-1 and TRBJ2-5): KAGVTQTPRYLIKTRGQQVTLSCSPISGHRSVSWYQQTPGQGLQFLFEYFSETQRNKGNFPGRFSGRQFSNSRSEMNVSTLELGDSALYLCASSLVGSGQETQYFGPGTRLLVL.

The chain recombines TRBV5-1 with TRBJ1-1; 9 bases are shared with TRBD1. V lost 0 bases and J lost 3; bases outside the gene matches: 3. The germline V gene has CDR1 SGHRS and CDR2 YFSETQ. The CDR3 covers 15 residues. CDR3 sequence: CASSLDGTGYTEAFF. In DNA, the CDR3 is TGCGCCAGCAGCTTGGACGGGACAGGGTACACTGAAGCTTTCTTT.

J is TRBJ2-3 and V is TRBV5-1; TRBD2 agrees at 8 bases. The V and J ends lost 1 base and 5 bases, in that order; junction bases with no gene match: 3. Germline assignment: CDR1 SGHRS and CDR2 YFSETQ. The CDR3 runs to 14 residues. The CDR3 region has the DNA TGCGCCAGCAGCTTGCAGCTAGCGGGAGATACGCAGTATTTT. The encoded protein is CASSLQLAGDTQYF. Complete variable domain (other parts from reference TRBV5-1 and TRBJ2-3): KAGVTQTPRYLIKTRGQQVTLSCSPISGHRSVSWYQQTPGQGLQFLFEYFSETQRNKGNFPGRFSGRQFSNSRSEMNVSTLELGDSALYLCASSLQLAGDTQYFGPGTRLTVL.

This chain links TRBV28 with TRBJ1-5; 8 bases match TRBD1. Trimming cost V 6 bases and J 6 bases; bases outside gene matches: 4. The CDR3 has 13 amino acids. CDR1 and CDR2 from the germline V gene are MDHEN and SYDVKM. Here the CDR3 reads CASRDRGGQPQHF. As DNA, the CDR3 is TGTGCCAGCAGAGACAGGGGCGGTCAGCCCCAGCATTTT.

This chain uses TRBV16 with TRBJ2-1, with D possibly being TRBD1 (5 bases). The CDR3 length is 14 residues. Germline V lookup: CDR1 KGHSY, CDR2 FQNENV. Trimming removed 3 bases from V and 5 bases from J, with 11 bases in between. The CDR3 DNA is TGTGCCAGCAGCCATTTCTTCAGGGACAATGAGCAGTTCTTC. Amino acid sequence: CASSHFFRDNEQFF. Complete variable domain (other parts from reference TRBV16 and TRBJ2-1): GEEVAQTPKHLVRGEGQKAKLYCAPIKGHSYVFWYQQVLKNEFKFLISFQNENVFDETGMPKERFSAKCLPNSPCSLEIQATKLEDSAVYFCASSHFFRDNEQFFGPGTRLTVL.

The chain couples TRBV19 to TRBJ2-4; D is unclear. The V end lost 6 bases, the J end lost 8 bases, and 11 bases lay between the germline ends. The germline gives CDR1 LNHDA, CDR2 SQIVND (reference sequence). There are 12 residues in the CDR3. DNA of the CDR3: TGTGCCAGTAGCCCTGGCCGGGACATTCAGTACTTC. This codes for CASSPGRDIQYF. Full variable domain (rest looked up from reference TRBV19 and TRBJ2-4): DGGITQSPKYLFRKEGQNVTLSCEQNLNHDAMYWYRQDPGQGLRLIYYSQIVNDFQKGDIAEGYSVSREKKESFPLTVTSAQKNPTAFYLCASSPGRDIQYFGAGTRLSVL.

V and J are TRBV28 and TRBJ1-4, with 8 bases matching TRBD1. The germline V gene encodes CDR1 MDHEN and CDR2 SYDVKM. After removal of 6 bases from V and 4 bases from J, the junction contained 4 bases not matched to a gene. The length of the CDR3 is 14 residues. In nucleotides, the CDR3 is TGTGCCAGCAGCAGGGACAGGTTTAATGAAAAACTGTTTTTT. This codes for CASSRDRFNEKLFF.

The chain joins TRBV9 to TRBJ2-7, with 7 bases fitting TRBD2. Germline CDR1 reads SGDLS; CDR2 reads YYNGEE. Germline trimming cut 0 bases from V and 0 bases from J; bases unmatched to any gene: 9. This CDR3 contains 17 residues. This CDR3 is CASSVGGGTKFSYEQYF. CDR3 DNA sequence: TGTGCCAGCAGCGTAGGGGGGGGAACAAAGTTCTCCTACGAGCAGTACTTC.

The gene calls are TRBV6-6 and TRBJ1-1, with a possible D match to TRBD1 (5 bases). Germline CDR1 MNHNY, CDR2 SVGAGI (reference sequence). This CDR3 contains 15 residues. Between the trimmed V and J ends, which lost 6 bases and 1 base, there was a span of 15 bases. CDR3 nucleotides: TGTGCCAGCAGAAACGGGGGACGGTCGAACACTGAAGCTTTCTTT. The encoded protein is CASRNGGRSNTEAFF.

The chain couples TRBV28 to TRBJ2-7; 11 nucleotides match TRBD2. This CDR3 has 15 residues. CDR1 is MDHEN, CDR2 SYDVKM, per germline. V was pared by 8 bases and J by 1 base, with 7 bases of the junction left unmatched. CDR3 amino acids: CASLTGTSGSYEQYF. The CDR3 DNA follows: TGTGCCAGCTTAACGGGGACTAGCGGTTCCTACGAGCAGTACTTC.

This chain joins TRBV7-9 and TRBJ1-5; no firm D call. The CDR3 is made up of 14 amino acids. The germline V gene has CDR1 SEHNR and CDR2 FQNEAQ (reference sequence). V lost 0 bases and J 2 bases, leaving 5 bases between the germline ends. The CDR3 is CASSLAIGNQPQHF. The DNA of the CDR3 is TGTGCCAGCAGCTTAGCGATCGGCAATCAGCCCCAGCATTTT.

The J gene is TRBJ1-6, the V gene TRBV27, with 7 bases lining up with TRBD1. Per the germline V gene, CDR1 is MNHEY and CDR2 is SMNVEV (reference sequence). The CDR3 extends over 15 amino acids. V gave up 5 bases and J gave up 10 bases; unmatched junction bases: 11. CDR3 loop: CASSRWDSRGSPLHF. In nucleotides, the CDR3 is TGTGCCAGCAGTCGATGGGACAGTCGGGGCTCACCCCTCCACTTT.

The chain joins TRBV7-3 to TRBJ2-3; 11 positions agree with TRBD2. Losses at the gene ends were 0 bases for V and 6 bases for J; bases not matched to a gene: 5. The CDR3 runs to 16 residues. Germline values: CDR1 SGHTA, CDR2 FQGTGA. CDR3 bases: TGTGCCAGCAGCTTAACTCTAGCGGGGGGTCGCGATACGCAGTATTTT. Residues: CASSLTLAGGRDTQYF.

This chain uses TRBV6-1 with TRBJ1-1, with TRBD1 matching over 8 bases. The ends lost 6 bases at V and 0 bases at J; junction bases unmatched: 3. The CDR3 is 14 residues long. The V gene's germline CDR1 is MNHNS and CDR2 SASEGT. CDR3 sequence: CASSLTGVNTEAFF. The CDR3 DNA sequence: TGTGCCAGCAGCTTGACAGGGGTGAACACTGAAGCTTTCTTT.

This chain links TRBV6-1 with TRBJ2-4, with D unclear. V dropped 3 bases and J dropped 0 bases, with 9 bases sitting between them. CDR3 length equals 15 residues. Germline V gives CDR1 MNHNS, CDR2 SASEGT. The CDR3 coding sequence is TGTGCCAGCAGTGATTACACCATAGCCAAAAACATTCAGTACTTC. Translated, it gives CASSDYTIAKNIQYF.

The rearrangement joins TRBV19 to TRBJ1-2; no reliable D call. The V gene lost 7 bases and the J gene lost 7 bases, with 16 bases spanning the gap. There are 13 residues in the CDR3. CDR1 and CDR2 from the germline V gene are LNHDA and SQIVND (reference sequence). The CDR3 DNA reads TGTGCCAGTACGTTCGGACGAGGGATTGGCTACACCTTC. Protein product: CASTFGRGIGYTF.

The chain joins TRBV16 to TRBJ2-5; D remains ambiguous. CDR1 KGHSY and CDR2 FQNENV come from the germline V gene. The CDR3 runs to 14 residues. The V end was cut by 0 bases, the J end by 5 bases, with 10 bases between. CDR3 amino acids: CASSQSRGLETQYF. For the CDR3, the DNA is TGTGCCAGCAGCCAATCAAGAGGTCTGGAGACCCAGTACTTC.

The chain links TRBV7-2 to TRBJ2-3, with D possibly matching TRBD2 (6 bases). Germline-derived CDR1 and CDR2 are SGHTA and FQGNSA. CDR3 length: 17 amino acids. V lost 4 bases, J lost 2 bases, and 19 bases lay in between. The CDR3 region is CASSWGVAPTSTDTQYF. CDR3 nucleotides: TGTGCCAGCAGCTGGGGGGTGGCTCCGACGTCCACAGATACGCAGTATTTT.

The V call is TRBV5-1, the J call TRBJ1-1; D is unresolved. Trimming removed 2 bases from V and 8 bases from J, with 7 bases in between. The CDR3 has 11 residues. Germline V gene data show CDR1 as SGHRS and CDR2 as YFSETQ. The CDR3 DNA reads TGCGCCAGCAGCTTCGGCAGGGAAGCTTTCTTT. This translates into CASSFGREAFF.

This chain links TRBV5-6 with TRBJ2-7; TRBD2 matches at 8 bases. The V gene's germline CDR1 is SGHDT and CDR2 YYEEEE. The CDR3 contains 18 residues. Germline trimming cut 4 bases from V and 0 bases from J; bases unmatched to any gene: 15. The CDR3 loop is CASSPLGGTSGSSYEQYF. CDR3 DNA: TGTGCCAGCAGCCCGCTTGGGGGAACTAGCGGCAGCTCCTACGAGCAGTACTTC.

This chain connects TRBV7-9 to TRBJ2-6; a possible D gene is TRBD2 (5 bases). Germline CDR1 SEHNR, CDR2 FQNEAQ (reference sequence). This CDR3 comprises 17 residues. Trimming stripped 6 bases from V and 0 bases from J, with 15 bases between. The CDR3, as DNA: TGTGCCAGCAGTTCAACTAGGGAACCCTCTGGGGCCAACGTCCTGACTTTC. This sequence encodes CASSSTREPSGANVLTF.